Shown below are 9 T cell receptor beta chains from a single sample sequenced in a study of blood T cell repertoires in COVID-19. Assay used: immunoSEQ multiplex PCR; TCRdb lists only in-frame clones, some missing. The repertoire holds some 14,000 clones, roughly 90% seen once, with approximately 50% in the top ten. Sequenced: peripheral blood. The receptors here all came from a man older than 75 with acute or convalescent COVID-19.

The V call is TRBV7-3, the J call TRBJ1-5, with a weak D call TRBD1 (5 bases). Trimming removed 6 bases from V and 7 bases from J, with 13 bases in between. From germline, CDR1 is SGHTA and CDR2 FQGTGA. This CDR3 has 13 residues. This CDR3 reads CASRLQVNQPQHF. CDR3 sequence (DNA): TGTGCCAGCAGGTTACAGGTCAACCAGCCCCAGCATTTT.

The genes are TRBV5-1 and TRBJ1-6; 11 bases align to TRBD1. The length of the CDR3 is 17 residues. Germline CDR1 is SGHRS and CDR2 is YFSETQ. Trimming cost V 3 bases and J 11 bases; bases outside gene matches: 13. The CDR3 loop reads CASSSLPGQGGLAPLHF. The CDR3 DNA is TGCGCCAGCAGCTCCTTGCCGGGACAGGGGGGGTTGGCACCCCTCCACTTT.

This clone appeared a single time. The V call is TRBV27, the J call TRBJ2-1, with D possibly TRBD1 on 5 matching bases. The CDR3 is 14 amino acids. V lost 3 bases and J 8 bases, leaving 14 bases between the germline ends. Germline CDR1 reads MNHEY; CDR2 reads SMNVEV (reference sequence). This CDR3 reads CASSFYETVYEQFF. In DNA, the CDR3 is TGTGCCAGCAGTTTTTACGAGACAGTGTATGAGCAGTTCTTC.

This clone is deemed medium-sized. The chain employs TRBV7-9 and TRBJ2-1; 7 positions agree with TRBD2. The CDR3 length is 16 residues. Germline V lookup: CDR1 SEHNR, CDR2 FQNEAQ (reference sequence). Trimming cost V 2 bases and J 3 bases; bases outside gene matches: 7. The CDR3 sequence: CASSLRASGFYNEQFF. CDR3 DNA: TGTGCCAGCAGCTTAAGGGCTAGCGGATTCTACAATGAGCAGTTCTTC.

The chain recombines TRBV2 with TRBJ1-2; the D is unclear. Germline assignment: CDR1 SNHLY and CDR2 FYNNEI. Trimming cost V 3 bases and J 1 base, with 6 bases left between them. The CDR3 is 13 amino acids. CDR3 nucleotides: TGTGCCAGCAGTGAGCCACTTAACTATGGCTACACCTTC. Amino acids: CASSEPLNYGYTF.

The V gene is TRBV7-2, the J gene TRBJ2-5; 7 nucleotides align to TRBD1. CDR1 is SGHTA and CDR2 is FQGNSA in the germline V gene. The CDR3 spans 12 residues. V lost 3 bases to trimming and J lost 5 bases; unmatched junction nucleotides: 0. The CDR3 DNA reads TGTGCCAGCAGCTTGGACAGGGAGACCCAGTACTTC. This sequence encodes CASSLDRETQYF.

The V and J genes are TRBV4-1 and TRBJ2-1; tentatively, D is TRBD2 (5 bases). The CDR3 extends over 18 amino acids. V gave up 0 bases and J gave up 4 bases, with 19 bases separating them. From germline, CDR1 is MGHRA and CDR2 YSYEKL. Here the CDR3 DNA reads TGCGCCAGCAGCCAAGAGGTCGGGCGTAGCGCGGAGTACAATGAGCAGTTCTTC. This sequence encodes CASSQEVGRSAEYNEQFF.

This rearrangement joins TRBV19 to TRBJ2-7; TRBD2 aligns across 9 bases. The CDR3 loop spans 14 amino acids. Germline V gene sequence: CDR1 LNHDA, CDR2 SQIVND (reference sequence). V lost 7 bases, J lost 3 bases, and 7 bases stayed unmatched. The CDR3 region is CASKPASGNYEQYF. The CDR3, as DNA: TGTGCCAGTAAACCAGCTAGCGGGAACTACGAGCAGTACTTC.

V gene TRBV13 combines with J gene TRBJ2-5; D remains unclear. V was shortened by 5 bases and J by 2 bases, with 15 bases between the two germline ends. Germline V gene data show CDR1 as PRHDT and CDR2 as FYEKMQ (reference sequence). The CDR3 has 15 residues. CDR3: CASSLTGNQQETQYF. The CDR3 bases are TGTGCCAGCAGCCTGACTGGAAATCAACAAGAGACCCAGTACTTC.